This T cell receptor beta chain is drawn from a study of CD8+CD57+ T cells in acquired aplastic anemia (dated by TCRdb to the late 2010s). Turning to the overall study: Extracted DNA from sorted CD4+ and CD8+ cells averaged approximately 3 ug, ranging from roughly 0.17 to 30 ug. CD8+CD57+ expansion was defined as a frequency above the mean frequency observed in healthy subjects.

The full study reports these points: Twenty-nine CD8+ CDR3 sequences were found in both patients and controls but appeared to be highly expressed in patients and within the immunodominant clones of the patients. Patients and healthy controls showed no significant difference in CD8+ Simpson's diversity (P=0.060).

With respect to this clonotype: No antigen is known for it. Base qualities are not provided; no much larger clone lies one nucleotide away.

Flow cytometry had shown CD8+CD57+ cell expansion in the patients selected for sequencing. Every patient had a diagnosis of severe acquired aplastic anemia based on International Study of Aplastic Anemia and Agranulocytosis and Camitta criteria. At the time blood was sampled, none of the patients had received any therapy. In this study, sorted CD4+ and CD8+ T cells from the blood of healthy subjects and of severe aplastic anemia patients had their TCR repertoires deep-sequenced. In the USA, patient enrollment took place under clinicaltrials.gov protocols 00001620, 01623167, 00001397, 00071045, 00081523 and 00961064. Ficoll-Paque density gradient centrifugation was used to isolate peripheral blood mononuclear cells. CD4+ and CD8+ T cells were sorted by FACS or magnetic beads before DNA extraction. TCR beta VDJ combination and CDR3 sequence profiling used genomic DNA as the template. TCR repertoire sequencing was run on an Illumina HiSeq 2000. The original pipeline was this. TRBV/TRBJ rearrangement plots, CDR3 size and DJ length profiles, and Simpson's diversity index were used to assess repertoires. The most abundant DNA sequence in the deep sequencing data was defined as the immunodominant clone. CDR3 amino acid sequences were checked for sharing across subjects and were also compared against the VDJdb database and published repertoires. TCRdb trimmed the raw reads at Q25, called clones with MiXCR and kept productive beta chains. Each entry is one CDR3 protein sequence, shown with its most common DNA and genes. TCRdb, rather than the study authors, made the V and J calls. Within this sample are about 160,000 distinct CDR3 sequences, with 45% to 55% of them counted one time only. The ten largest clonotypes hold around a third of the sample.

The CDR3 measures 16 amino acids from cysteine to phenylalanine. Kept here is only the CDR3 DNA, which spans 48 bases and is read in frame from base 1. Trimming takes 6 bases off V and 3 bases off J; junction bases not matched to a gene: 8. The germline V gene encodes CDR1 KGHDR and CDR2 SFDVKD. Material: sorted CD4+, CD8+, or CD8+CD57+ T cells (not recorded which) from PBMCs. The origin of this receptor is a human donor with aplastic anemia. Recombination joined TRBV24-1 with TRBJ1-5; TRBD1 aligns with 9 central bases. The CDR3 is CATSTLGTGTNQPQHF. The sequenced DNA: TGTGCCACCAGTACCTTAGGGACAGGGACCAATCAGCCCCAGCATTTT.